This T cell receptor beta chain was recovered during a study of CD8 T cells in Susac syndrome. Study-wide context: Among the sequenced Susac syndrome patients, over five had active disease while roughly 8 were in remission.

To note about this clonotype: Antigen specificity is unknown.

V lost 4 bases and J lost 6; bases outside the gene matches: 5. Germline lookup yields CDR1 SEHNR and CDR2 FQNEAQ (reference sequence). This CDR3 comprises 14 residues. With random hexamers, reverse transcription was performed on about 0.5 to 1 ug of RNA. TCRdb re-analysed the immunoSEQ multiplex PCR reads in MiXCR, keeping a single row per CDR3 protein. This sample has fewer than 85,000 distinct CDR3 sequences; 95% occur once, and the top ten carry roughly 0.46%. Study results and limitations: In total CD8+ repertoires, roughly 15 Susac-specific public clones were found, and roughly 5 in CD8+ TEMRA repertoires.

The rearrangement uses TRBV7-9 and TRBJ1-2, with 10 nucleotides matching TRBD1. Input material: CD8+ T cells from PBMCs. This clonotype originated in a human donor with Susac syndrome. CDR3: CASSSATGGNGYTF. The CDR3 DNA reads TGTGCCAGCAGCTCCGCGACAGGGGGCAATGGCTACACCTTC. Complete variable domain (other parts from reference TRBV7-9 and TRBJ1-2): DTGVSQNPRHKITKRGQNVTFRCDPISEHNRLYWYRQTLGQGPEFLTYFQNEAQLEKSRLLSDRFSAERPKGSFSTLEIQRTEQGDSAMYLCASSSATGGNGYTFGSGTRLTVV.